This TCR beta chain was sequenced in a study of cytotoxic CD8 clonotypes in ibrutinib-treated CLL. Study findings and constraints: Exceeding age-matched healthy donors, baseline clonality also tracked the counts of circulating CD8+ T cells. Sustained-remission and progressing patients' sampling times differed. Ibrutinib response saw clonality rise, and progression saw it return toward baseline.

T cells were sequenced at a targeted depth of 1 in 200,000 to 1 in 1 million. Only in-frame clones appear in the TCRdb table, and some are missing; sequencing was by immunoSEQ multiplex PCR. The sample holds 150,000 to 200,000 clones; 81% are singletons and the top ten take over 2%. Note on this clone: The antigen is undetermined.

The clonotype was recovered from a human donor with chronic lymphocytic leukemia. Material: PBMCs, obtained after 12 months of ibrutinib treatment.

As DNA, the CDR3 is TGTGCCAGCAGTGAAGCGGGGACAGGGCTCCACGAGCAGTACTTC. Its translation is CASSEAGTGLHEQYF. The chain uses TRBV2 and TRBJ2-7, with 9 bases fitting TRBD1. V shed 0 bases, J shed 5 bases, and the junction held 5 bases outside the gene matches. In germline, CDR1 is SNHLY, CDR2 FYNNEI. The CDR3 is 15 amino acids.